This T cell receptor (beta chain) was documented in a study of shared clonotypes between healthy human individuals. The germline gives CDR1 MDHEN, CDR2 SYDVKM. V trimming: 2 bases; J trimming: 7 bases; junction bases outside the gene matches: 1. CDR3 length equals 12 residues. This clone was counted only a few times. Profiled with immunoSEQ multiplex PCR; TCRdb holds only in-frame clones, not every one. The sample lists 1.5 million to 1.9 million clones; about 98% were seen once. The TCR originated in a man aged 30 to 39 in good health. The chain links TRBV28 to TRBJ1-2, with 7 bases identical to TRBD1. Input material: naive CD4+ T cells sorted from blood. Described subset: CD45RA+ positively selected. CDR3 loop: CASSLRTGGYTF. CDR3 sequence (DNA): TGTGCCAGCAGTTTACGGACAGGTGGCTACACCTTC.